A selection of T cell receptor beta chains follows, all from one sample in a study of vaccination effects on CD4 cells after COVID-19. TCRdb's table, derived via immunoSEQ multiplex PCR, lists solely in-frame clones and lacks some. The sample includes 50,000 to 70,000 clones, 55% to 75% seen only once; the top ten take around 25%. Their antigen targets remain unknown. Specimen: CD4+ T cells from PBMCs cultured without peptide, collected before COVID-19 vaccination. These receptors originate from a human donor who had a prior SARS-CoV-2 infection. The CDR3 runs from the conserved cysteine through the conserved F or W. The D gene is left open where the match is weak. Not all rows give a size; the values are once, few, many and, for expanded clones, a class.

>TRBV5-1|TRBD1|TRBJ1-1|.
CASSLGAGGTRNTEAFF
TGCGCCAGCAGCTTGGGGGCAGGGGGCACTAGGAACACTGAAGCTTTCTTT
>TRBV7-3|.|TRBJ1-1|few
CASSSQEDTEAFF
TGTGCCAGCAGCTCACAGGAGGACACTGAAGCTTTCTTT
>TRBV7-3|TRBD1|TRBJ1-1|.
CASSRTGNTEAFF
TGTGCCAGCAGCCGGACAGGGAACACTGAAGCTTTCTTT
>TRBV9|.|TRBJ1-2|.
CASSVNVGEHGYTF
TGTGCCAGCAGCGTTAACGTCGGGGAACATGGCTACACCTTC
>TRBV6-5|.|TRBJ2-7|once
CASSPRAGSYEQYF
TGTGCCAGCAGCCCAAGGGCAGGGTCCTACGAGCAGTACTTC
>TRBV11-2|.|TRBJ2-7|.
CASSFDPGGSYEQYF
TGTGCCAGCAGCTTTGATCCAGGGGGGTCCTACGAGCAGTACTTC
>TRBV5-1|.|TRBJ1-2|.
CASSLNPSGDGYGYTF
TGCGCCAGCAGCTTGAATCCTTCGGGGGACGGGTATGGCTACACCTTC
>TRBV18|.|TRBJ2-7|once
CASSDFPSSYEQYF
TGTGCCAGCTCAGACTTTCCGAGCTCCTACGAGCAGTACTTC
>TRBV28|TRBD1|TRBJ1-2|once
CASGPSGQGANGYTF
TGTGCCAGCGGGCCGTCCGGACAGGGGGCGAATGGCTACACCTTC
>TRBV2|.|TRBJ1-2|.
CASKFQGSRYGYTF
TGTGCCAGCAAGTTTCAGGGTTCGAGGTATGGCTACACCTTC